Listed below are T cell receptor beta chains from one sample, sequenced in a study of PD-L1 blockade in urothelial cancer. The method was immunoSEQ multiplex PCR; TCRdb's version includes in-frame clones alone and lacks a portion of them. In the table there are 70,000 to 85,000 clones, approximately 87% of which are singletons. This specimen was PBMCs, taken around atezolizumab (anti-PD-L1) treatment. The receptor set was obtained from a man between 65 and 79 years old with urothelial cancer. Both conserved end residues are part of each CDR3. A D gene is named only where the DNA matches it firmly. Some rows have no size entry. The others give once, few or many, or a class for an expanded clone.

TRBV19	.	TRBD2	TRBJ2-1	TGTGCCAGTAGTATGGGACTAGCGGGAGGTTGGAGTGAGCAGTTCTTC	CASSMGLAGGWSEQFF
TRBV9	.	TRBD2	TRBJ2-1	TGTGCCAGCAGCGTAGAGCCCCGGGAGGGCTATGGTGAGCAGTTCTTC	CASSVEPREGYGEQFF
TRBV9	.	.	TRBJ2-1	TGTGCCAGCAGCCCGGAGGGCCTAAACTACAATGAGCAGTTCTTC	CASSPEGLNYNEQFF
TRBV11-2	.	.	TRBJ1-2	TGTGCCAGCAGCTTAGATGGAGGCGGATACTATGGCTACACCTTC	CASSLDGGGYYGYTF
TRBV4-1	once	.	TRBJ2-1	TGCGCCAGCAGCACAAGATACCCGGCGGCACGCGCCTACAATGAGCAGTTCTTC	CASSTRYPAARAYNEQFF
TRBV28	few	.	TRBJ1-2	TGTGCCAGCAGTTTAATGGTGGGCGGCTACACCTTC	CASSLMVGGYTF
TRBV19	once	TRBD1	TRBJ1-2	TGTGCCAGTAGTATGAGGGGGCGCCGGGGCTACACCTTC	CASSMRGRRGYTF
TRBV19	.	TRBD1	TRBJ1-5	TGTGCCAGTAGTCCCCACAGGGGTGACCAGCCCCAGCATTTT	CASSPHRGDQPQHF
TRBV28	.	.	TRBJ2-2	TGTGCCATCCCCGGCCGGGGAGGAGTCACCGGGGAGCTGTTTTTT	CAIPGRGGVTGELFF
TRBV28	.	.	TRBJ2-7	TGTGCCAGCAGCCCTTCACCCGGGCAGGGCAACGAGCAGTACTTC	CASSPSPGQGNEQYF
TRBV5-4	.	.	TRBJ2-1	TGTGCCAGCACACCGGAGGCAGGGGCATCGGGGGAGCAGTTCTTC	CASTPEAGASGEQFF
TRBV2	once	.	TRBJ2-5	TGTGCCAGCAGGAGGGTAGGCGGGACCCCTGGGGAGACCCAGTACTTC	CASRRVGGTPGETQYF
TRBV4-1	.	TRBD1	TRBJ2-7	TGCGCCAGCAGCCACCCCCCGACAGGGGCCTACGAGCAGTACTTC	CASSHPPTGAYEQYF
TRBV7-9	.	TRBD1	TRBJ1-3	TGTGCCATGCGGGACAGTTCCTCTGGAAACACCATATATTTT	CAMRDSSSGNTIYF
TRBV5-8	.	TRBD1	TRBJ1-5	TGTGCCAGCAGCACCATCACAGGGGGCAGTCAGCCCCAGCATTTT	CASSTITGGSQPQHF
TRBV27	.	.	TRBJ2-1	TGTGCCAGCAGTTTACGAGGTAATGAGCAGTTCTTC	CASSLRGNEQFF
TRBV6-1	.	TRBD1	TRBJ1-5	TGTGCCAGCAGTGAAGCTTCCACAGGGGTGGGCAATCAGCCCCAGCATTTT	CASSEASTGVGNQPQHF